This TCR beta chain was retrieved from a study of regulatory T cells in long-lasting Graves disease. Study results and caveats: Samples came from peripheral blood alone, without thyroid tissue. Persistent disease showed a preference for TRBV28, TRBJ1-2 and TRBJ2-5.

This clonotype showed up many times. Antigen unknown. Sequencing libraries for TCR beta were prepared with iRepertoire HTBI primers and Arm-PCR of CDR3 regions. Via MiXCR, TCRdb re-called the multiplex PCR reads, giving one row per CDR3 protein. The table lists 680,000 or so distinct CDR3 sequences, 16% of them singletons. Specified time point: newly diagnosed GD, antithyroid drugs for less than 3 months. PBMC RNA was the source of the TCR library. The CDR3 has 16 residues. With 1 base removed from V and 4 bases from J, the gap between germline ends came to 17 bases. Per germline, CDR1 DFQATT and CDR2 SNEGSKA (reference sequence). This sample was shared with a second study, whose subject was T cells in Graves' hyperthyroidism and ophthalmopathy. According to that study: Ophthalmopathy was separated from stable hyperthyroidism by a 13 V-J model.

Source: peripheral blood mononuclear cells (PBMCs), taken at new diagnosis, from a patient treated with antithyroid drugs. The source of this sequence is a young woman with Graves disease. The chain combines TRBV20-1 with TRBJ1-5; tentative D call: TRBD1 (6 bases). The CDR3 nucleotides read TGCAGTGCTAGAGCCGAGATGGGGGGCGGGAATCAGCCCCAGCATTTT. This encodes CSARAEMGGGNQPQHF.